This is a list of T cell receptor beta chains from one sample in a study of T cell responses to AZD1222 COVID-19 vaccine. TCRdb keeps only in-frame clones here, not all; method: immunoSEQ multiplex PCR. Of 110,000 or so clones listed, 87% are singletons. The sequencing used peripheral blood, collected on day 0 of AZD1222 vaccination. These receptors were obtained from an adult in good health. CDR3s include the opening cysteine and the closing phenylalanine or tryptophan. Each record gives: J gene, V gene, CDR3 protein.

TRBJ1-1,TRBV18,CASSPLGGDTEAFF
TRBJ1-5,TRBV30,CAWSPDSNQPQHF
TRBJ1-6,TRBV7-3,CASSLGPNSPLHF
TRBJ2-7,TRBV3-1/TRBV3-2,CASSQDGPYEQYF
TRBJ1-5,TRBV19,CASSRLNQPQHF
TRBJ1-2,TRBV19,CASAEGLQGSRNYGYTF
TRBJ1-3,TRBV3-1/TRBV3-2,CASSRETPGNTIYF
TRBJ1-1,TRBV12-3/TRBV12-4,CASSNTGRGKAFF
TRBJ2-7,TRBV6-5,CASSPLAYEQYF
TRBJ2-5,TRBV6-2/TRBV6-3,CASSYMSPPGETQYF
TRBJ2-3,TRBV5-1,CASSLEQGTDTQYF
TRBJ1-3,TRBV30,CAWKGFGNTIYF
TRBJ2-7,TRBV4-3,CASSQDPGALYEQYF
TRBJ1-5,TRBV2,CASGTEDQPQHF
TRBJ2-2,TRBV24-1,CATSDPDSRGVGELFF
TRBJ2-1,TRBV7-2,CASSSARNRAYNEQFF
TRBJ2-2,TRBV5-1,CASSQAGTGATGELFF
TRBJ2-1,TRBV7-3,CASSSGQNYNEQFF
TRBJ2-7,TRBV4-3,CASSQDTPSYEQYF
TRBJ1-5,TRBV18,CASSPPLKDQPQHF
TRBJ1-2,TRBV2,CASWFPGTGISYGYTF
TRBJ1-4,TRBV6-6,CASGGEKLFF
TRBJ2-3,TRBV28,CASSSPFREGTDTQYF
TRBJ1-2,TRBV5-1,CASSFFEDYGYTF
TRBJ2-4,TRBV11-1,CASSLTGFPPNIQYF
TRBJ1-1,TRBV11-2,CASSLVRRSTEAFF
TRBJ2-2,TRBV4-3,CASSQRRVGELFF
TRBJ1-3,TRBV7-2,CASRHRGLGGNTIYF
TRBJ2-3,TRBV14,CASSQDEGTSTDTQYF
TRBJ1-5,TRBV2,CATSELGQGNQPQHF
TRBJ2-5,TRBV4-2,CASSYIYGTSTETQYF
TRBJ2-2,TRBV15,CATSRDPGPYGGELFF
TRBJ1-1,TRBV28,CASNPPGGTEAFF
TRBJ1-2,TRBV5-8,CASSLPGARKFNYGYTF
TRBJ1-3,TRBV10-3,CAISGDGTGTGNTIYF
TRBJ1-1,TRBV7-9,CASSFMSSEAFF
TRBJ1-4,TRBV4-1,CASSQERQGGYEKLFF
TRBJ1-2,TRBV18,CASSPQDFLGSYTF
TRBJ2-5,TRBV5-1,CASSSFRGSGETQYF
TRBJ1-2,TRBV19,CASSPDGYYGYTF
TRBJ1-2,TRBV28,CASNLQGLSGYTF
TRBJ2-5,TRBV19,CASSPTSGGAQTQYF
TRBJ1-5,TRBV5-5,CASSLARGLGQPQHF
TRBJ1-1,TRBV4-2,CASSQDPGQGNTEAFF
TRBJ1-4,TRBV6-5,CASSKLRGGNEKLFF
TRBJ2-7,TRBV29-1,CSVAAGQLGGEQYF